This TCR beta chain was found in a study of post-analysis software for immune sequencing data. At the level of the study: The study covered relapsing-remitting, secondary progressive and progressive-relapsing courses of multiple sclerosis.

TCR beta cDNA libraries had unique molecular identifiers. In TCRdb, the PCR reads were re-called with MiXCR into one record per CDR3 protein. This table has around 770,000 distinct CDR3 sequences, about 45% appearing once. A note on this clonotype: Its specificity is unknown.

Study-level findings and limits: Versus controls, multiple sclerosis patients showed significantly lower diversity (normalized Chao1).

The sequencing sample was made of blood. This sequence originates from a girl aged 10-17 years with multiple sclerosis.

This CDR3 reads CASSQVLGRNEQFF. CDR3 sequence (DNA): TGTGCCAGCAGCCAAGTCCTGGGTAGGAATGAGCAGTTCTTC. The V gene is TRBV14, the J gene TRBJ2-1, with no clear D. The CDR3 has 14 amino acids. Germline CDR1 and CDR2: SGHDN and FVKESK. Trimming took 1 base from V and 7 from J, leaving 11 bases between them.